This TCR beta chain was retrieved from a study of graft-versus-host responses after intestinal transplantation. The CDR3 runs 15 residues. Germline V lookup: CDR1 MGHRA, CDR2 YSYEKL. V lost 0 bases and J 4 bases, leaving 12 bases between the germline ends. The table lists this clone with a count of one. Its specificity is not known. Using immunoSEQ multiplex PCR, the repertoire was profiled, and TCRdb retains in-frame clones only, with some absent. The data contain under 85,000 clones, 90% of them seen just once; the ten biggest clones take up about 1.3%. The V and J genes are TRBV4-1 and TRBJ1-2; a possible D gene is TRBD1 (5 bases). This clonotype was obtained from a human donor who received an intestinal transplant. The sequencing here drew on unstimulated CD8+ T cells sorted from spleen or lymph node cells, taken before intestinal transplant. The CDR3 sequence: CASSQEGGVAYGYTF. CDR3 DNA sequence: TGCGCCAGCAGCCAAGAAGGAGGGGTGGCCTATGGCTACACCTTC.